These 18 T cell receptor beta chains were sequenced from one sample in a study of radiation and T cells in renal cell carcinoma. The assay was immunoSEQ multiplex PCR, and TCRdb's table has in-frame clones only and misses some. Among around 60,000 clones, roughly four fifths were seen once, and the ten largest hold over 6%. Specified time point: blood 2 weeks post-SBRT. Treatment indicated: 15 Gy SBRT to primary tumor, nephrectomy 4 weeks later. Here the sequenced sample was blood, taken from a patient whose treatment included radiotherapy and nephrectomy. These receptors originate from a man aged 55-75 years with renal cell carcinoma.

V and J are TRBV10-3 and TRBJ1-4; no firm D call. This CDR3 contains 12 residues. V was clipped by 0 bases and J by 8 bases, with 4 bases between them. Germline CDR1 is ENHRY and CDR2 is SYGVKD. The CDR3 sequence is CAISESREKLFF. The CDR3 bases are TGTGCCATCAGTGAGTCGAGAGAAAAACTGTTTTTT.

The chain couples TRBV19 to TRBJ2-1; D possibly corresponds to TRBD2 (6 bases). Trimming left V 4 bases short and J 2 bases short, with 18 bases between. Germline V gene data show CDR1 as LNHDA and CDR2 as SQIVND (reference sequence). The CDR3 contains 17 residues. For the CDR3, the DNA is TGTGCCAGTAGTACCTACTTGGACCCGGGGGCCTACAATGAGCAGTTCTTC. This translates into CASSTYLDPGAYNEQFF.

CDR3 in amino acids: CASRSMETQYF. CDR3 in DNA: TGTGCCAGCAGGTCAATGGAGACCCAGTACTTC. V usage is TRBV5-5 and J usage is TRBJ2-5; unclear D gene. The germline V gene has CDR1 SGHKS and CDR2 YYEKEE (reference sequence). The CDR3 runs to 11 residues. V was pared by 5 bases and J by 5 bases, with 7 bases between.

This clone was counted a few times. The CDR3 DNA sequence: TGTGCCAGCAGCAAGGGACTCAGCTCCTACAATGAGCAGTTCTTC. Translating it yields CASSKGLSSYNEQFF. This rearrangement joins TRBV7-9 to TRBJ2-1, with D maybe TRBD2 (6 bases). The germline CDR1 and CDR2 sequences are SEHNR and FQNEAQ (reference sequence). CDR3 length: 15 residues. V was shortened by 5 bases and J by 0 bases, with 11 bases between the two germline ends.

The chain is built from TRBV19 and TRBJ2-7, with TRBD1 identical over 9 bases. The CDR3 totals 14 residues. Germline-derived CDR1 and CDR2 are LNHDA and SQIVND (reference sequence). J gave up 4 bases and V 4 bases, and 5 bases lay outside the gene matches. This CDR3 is CASSRDREEYEQYF. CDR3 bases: TGTGCCAGTAGTAGGGACAGGGAGGAGTACGAGCAGTACTTC.

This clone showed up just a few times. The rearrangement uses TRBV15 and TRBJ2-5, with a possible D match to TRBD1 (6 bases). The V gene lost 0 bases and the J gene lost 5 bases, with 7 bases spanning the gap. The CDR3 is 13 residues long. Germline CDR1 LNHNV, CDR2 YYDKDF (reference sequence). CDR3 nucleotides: TGTGCCACCAGCAGAGAGCAGGGGGAGACCCAGTACTTC. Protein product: CATSREQGETQYF.

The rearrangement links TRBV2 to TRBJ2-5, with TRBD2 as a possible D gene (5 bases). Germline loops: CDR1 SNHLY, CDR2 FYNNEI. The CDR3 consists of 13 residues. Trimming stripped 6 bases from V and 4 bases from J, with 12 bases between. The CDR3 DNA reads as TGTGCCAGCAGACGGGGTGCCCCAGAGACCCAGTACTTC. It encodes CASRRGAPETQYF. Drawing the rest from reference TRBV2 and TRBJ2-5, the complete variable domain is EPEVTQTPSHQVTQMGQEVILRCVPISNHLYFYWYRQILGQKVEFLVSFYNNEISEKSEIFDDQFSVERPDGSNFTLKIRSTKLEDSAMYFCASRRGAPETQYFGPGTRLLVL.

CDR3 region: CASSLDPGFNGELFF. CDR3 in DNA: TGTGCCAGCAGCTTAGATCCGGGGTTTAACGGGGAGCTGTTTTTT. This sequence joins TRBV11-2 and TRBJ2-2; perhaps TRBD2 as D (5 bases). Trimming pared 0 bases from V and 7 bases from J, leaving 12 bases between. Germline CDR1 SGHAT, CDR2 FQNNGV. The CDR3 covers 15 residues.

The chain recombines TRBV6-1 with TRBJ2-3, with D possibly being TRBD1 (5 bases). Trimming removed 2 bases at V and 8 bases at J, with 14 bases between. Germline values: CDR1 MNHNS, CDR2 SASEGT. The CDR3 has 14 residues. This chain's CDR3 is CASSEIGVVGTQYF. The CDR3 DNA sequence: TGTGCCAGCAGTGAAATAGGGGTGGTTGGTACGCAGTATTTT.

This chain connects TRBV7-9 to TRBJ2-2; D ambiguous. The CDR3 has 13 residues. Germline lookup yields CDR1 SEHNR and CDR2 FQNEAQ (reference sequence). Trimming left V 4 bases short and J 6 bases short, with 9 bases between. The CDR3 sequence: CASSSRGAGELFF. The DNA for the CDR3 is TGTGCCAGCAGCTCCCGTGGGGCCGGGGAGCTGTTTTTT.

The CDR3 nucleotides are TGTGCCAGTAGTATAGGCCGGGACAGGCCGATGACCGGGGAGCTGTTTTTT. It is translated as CASSIGRDRPMTGELFF. The chain carries TRBV19 and TRBJ2-2, with 8 bases that match TRBD1. The CDR3 is made up of 17 amino acids. In germline, CDR1 is LNHDA, CDR2 SQIVND (reference sequence). J lost 5 bases, V lost 1 base, and 9 bases had no gene match.

The CDR3 DNA reads TGTGCCAGTAGTATATCTGGGACGGAGACCCAGTACTTC. This sequence encodes CASSISGTETQYF. V usage is TRBV19 and J usage is TRBJ2-5, with D tentatively TRBD1 or TRBD2 (5 bases each). Germline-derived CDR1 and CDR2 are LNHDA and SQIVND (reference sequence). The CDR3 is made up of 13 amino acids. The germline V and J ends were trimmed by 2 bases and 5 bases, with 9 bases remaining between them.

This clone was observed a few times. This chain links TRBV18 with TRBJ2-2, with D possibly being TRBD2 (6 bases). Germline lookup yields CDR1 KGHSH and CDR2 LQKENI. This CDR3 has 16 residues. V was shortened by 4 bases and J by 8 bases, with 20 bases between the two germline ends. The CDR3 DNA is TGTGCCAGCTCACGCGAATCCGGGGCCGGGAGTGGGGAGCTGTTTTTT. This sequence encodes CASSRESGAGSGELFF.

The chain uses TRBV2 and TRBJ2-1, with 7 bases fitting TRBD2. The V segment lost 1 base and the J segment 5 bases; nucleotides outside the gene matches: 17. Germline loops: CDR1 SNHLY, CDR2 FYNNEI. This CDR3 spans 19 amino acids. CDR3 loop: CASSEGWASGVSVNNEQFF. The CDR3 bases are TGTGCCAGCAGTGAAGGATGGGCTAGCGGAGTCTCGGTAAACAATGAGCAGTTCTTC. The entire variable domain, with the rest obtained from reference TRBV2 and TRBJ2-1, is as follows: EPEVTQTPSHQVTQMGQEVILRCVPISNHLYFYWYRQILGQKVEFLVSFYNNEISEKSEIFDDQFSVERPDGSNFTLKIRSTKLEDSAMYFCASSEGWASGVSVNNEQFFGPGTRLTVL.

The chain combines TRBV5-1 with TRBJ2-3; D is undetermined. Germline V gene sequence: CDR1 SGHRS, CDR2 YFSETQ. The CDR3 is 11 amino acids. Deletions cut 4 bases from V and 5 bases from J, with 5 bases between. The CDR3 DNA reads TGCGCCAGCAGCCGACGAGATACGCAGTATTTT. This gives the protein CASSRRDTQYF.

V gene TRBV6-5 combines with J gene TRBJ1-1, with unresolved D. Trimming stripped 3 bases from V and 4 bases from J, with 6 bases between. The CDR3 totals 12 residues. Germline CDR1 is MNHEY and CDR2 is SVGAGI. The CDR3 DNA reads TGTGCCAGCAGTTATCGGACCACTGAAGCTTTCTTT. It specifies CASSYRTTEAFF.

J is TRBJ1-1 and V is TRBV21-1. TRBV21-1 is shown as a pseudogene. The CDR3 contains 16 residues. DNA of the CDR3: TGTGCCAGCAGCAAAGATGAGGAGCCGGTGAACACTGAAGCTTTCTTT. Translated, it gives CASSKDEEPVNTEAFF.

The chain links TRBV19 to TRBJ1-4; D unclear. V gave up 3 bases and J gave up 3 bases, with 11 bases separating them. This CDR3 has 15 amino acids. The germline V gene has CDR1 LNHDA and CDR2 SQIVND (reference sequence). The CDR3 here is CASSMRARSNEKLFF. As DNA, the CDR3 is TGTGCCAGTAGTATGAGAGCTAGGTCTAATGAAAAACTGTTTTTT.